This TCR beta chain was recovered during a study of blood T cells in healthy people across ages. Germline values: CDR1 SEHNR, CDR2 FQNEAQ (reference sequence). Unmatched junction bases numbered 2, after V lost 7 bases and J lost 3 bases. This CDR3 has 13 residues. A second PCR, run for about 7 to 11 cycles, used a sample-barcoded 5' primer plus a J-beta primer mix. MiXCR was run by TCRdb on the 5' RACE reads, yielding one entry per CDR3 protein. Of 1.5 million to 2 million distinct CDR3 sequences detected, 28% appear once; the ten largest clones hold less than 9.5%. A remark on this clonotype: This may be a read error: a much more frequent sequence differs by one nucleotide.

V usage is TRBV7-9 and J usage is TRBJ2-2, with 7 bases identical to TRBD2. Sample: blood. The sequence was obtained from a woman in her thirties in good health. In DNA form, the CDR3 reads TGTGCCAGCACCCGGGGGGACACCGGGGAGCTGTTTTTT. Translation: CASTRGDTGELFF.